The rows below give T cell receptor beta chains drawn from one sample of a study of long-term antiretroviral therapy in people with HIV. Here immunoSEQ multiplex PCR was the method, and the copy in TCRdb shows in-frame clones only, minus some. The data show roughly 12,000 clones, 82% seen once. The sample was unsorted PBMCs, taken nearly 8.5 years after starting antiretroviral therapy. These receptors were obtained from a man over 45 with HIV. The CDR3 runs from the conserved cysteine through the conserved F or W. A D gene is named only where the DNA matches it firmly. Size tells how often a clone was seen (once, few, many) or the class of an expanded clone, and some rows leave it out.

-	TRBJ2-7	-	TRBV19	CASSAGPSYEQYF	TGTGCCAGTAGTGCCGGGCCGTCCTACGAGCAGTACTTC
-	TRBJ1-4	-	TRBV30	CAWSALRGNEKLFF	TGTGCCTGGAGTGCCCTCAGGGGAAACGAAAAACTGTTTTTT
-	TRBJ1-1	-	TRBV5-6	CASSLVEDTEAFF	TGTGCCAGCAGCTTGGTTGAGGACACTGAAGCTTTCTTT
once	TRBJ2-1	TRBD1	TRBV19	CASGTGYYNEQFF	TGTGCCAGTGGGACAGGGTATTACAATGAGCAGTTCTTC
-	TRBJ1-3	TRBD1	TRBV7-9	CASNAGGTGNTIYF	TGTGCCAGCAACGCAGGGGGGACTGGAAACACCATATATTTT
-	TRBJ1-1	TRBD1	TRBV19	CASSGRTGAATEAFF	TGTGCCAGTAGTGGCCGGACAGGGGCGGCCACTGAAGCTTTCTTT
-	TRBJ2-7	-	TRBV6-6	CASSLTYQAYEQYF	TGTGCCAGCAGTTTGACCTATCAAGCCTACGAGCAGTACTTC
once	TRBJ2-2	-	TRBV5-1	CASSLVDGELFF	TGCGCCAGCAGCTTGGTCGACGGGGAGCTGTTTTTT
once	TRBJ2-7	TRBD1	TRBV18	CASSPRQGASYEQYF	TGTGCCAGCTCACCACGACAGGGGGCCTCCTACGAGCAGTACTTC
-	TRBJ2-2	-	TRBV7-9	CASSPTTTPGPGELFF	TGTGCCAGCAGCCCAACGACTACTCCGGGGCCCGGGGAGCTGTTTTTT
-	TRBJ2-7	-	TRBV7-2	CASSLSGAELYEQYF	TGTGCCAGCAGCCTATCAGGGGCCGAACTCTACGAGCAGTACTTC
-	TRBJ1-5	-	TRBV2	CASSGGGGNQPQHF	TGTGCCAGCAGTGGAGGGGGGGGCAATCAGCCCCAGCATTTT
-	TRBJ1-1	TRBD1	TRBV6-5	CASSPEGQGWTEAFF	TGTGCCAGCAGTCCCGAGGGACAGGGTTGGACTGAAGCTTTCTTT
-	TRBJ1-2	-	TRBV28	CASSFGSGSRYGYTF	TGTGCCAGCAGTTTCGGGTCAGGGTCAAGGTATGGCTACACCTTC
-	TRBJ1-1	TRBD1	TRBV29-1	CSVADRLNTEAFF	TGCAGCGTCGCGGACAGGTTAAACACTGAAGCTTTCTTT
-	TRBJ2-7	-	TRBV19	CASSPGLHYEQYF	TGTGCCAGTAGTCCCGGACTGCACTACGAGCAGTACTTC
-	TRBJ1-3	-	TRBV9	CASSEGRGSGNTIYF	TGTGCCAGCAGCGAGGGAAGAGGATCTGGAAACACCATATATTTT
-	TRBJ1-3	TRBD1	TRBV25-1	CASSVPGQPGNTIYF	TGTGCCAGCAGTGTTCCGGGACAGCCTGGAAACACCATATATTTT
-	TRBJ1-2	TRBD1	TRBV4-1	CASSQEERQTGWYGYTF	TGCGCCAGCAGCCAAGAAGAAAGGCAGACAGGGTGGTATGGCTACACCTTC
few	TRBJ1-5	-	TRBV6-5	CASSGGGRNQPQHF	TGTGCCAGCAGCGGGGGGGGTAGGAATCAGCCCCAGCATTTT
-	TRBJ1-1	-	TRBV5-6	CASSLGVEAFF	TGTGCCAGCAGCCTGGGGGTTGAAGCTTTCTTT
-	TRBJ1-2	TRBD1	TRBV9	CASSTMGQVIDGYTF	TGTGCCAGCAGCACCATGGGACAGGTAATTGACGGCTACACCTTC
-	TRBJ2-7	TRBD1	TRBV5-5	CASSWGQGPAREQYF	TGTGCCAGCAGCTGGGGACAGGGACCCGCGAGGGAGCAGTACTTC
-	TRBJ2-1	-	TRBV27	CASSLWTDNEQFF	TGTGCCAGCAGTTTATGGACAGACAATGAGCAGTTCTTC
-	TRBJ2-7	TRBD1	TRBV9	CASSVGQGAIYEQYF	TGTGCCAGCAGCGTAGGACAGGGGGCCATCTACGAGCAGTACTTC
once	TRBJ1-2	-	TRBV5-6	CASSPGQIYGYTF	TGTGCCAGCAGCCCCGGACAGATCTATGGCTACACCTTC
-	TRBJ1-1	TRBD1	TRBV4-1	CASSQVIQGGKDTEAFF	TGCGCCAGCAGCCAAGTCATCCAGGGGGGGAAGGACACTGAAGCTTTCTTT
once	TRBJ1-1	-	TRBV6-6	CASSFGKGDTEAFF	TGTGCCAGCAGTTTCGGGAAGGGGGACACTGAAGCTTTCTTT
-	TRBJ1-6	TRBD1	TRBV4-1	CASSQLQGTHRALHF	TGCGCCAGCAGCCAACTACAGGGGACCCACCGGGCCCTCCACTTT
-	TRBJ1-2	TRBD1	TRBV2	CASAKETGYNYGYTF	TGTGCCAGCGCAAAGGAGACAGGGTATAACTATGGCTACACCTTC
-	TRBJ2-7	TRBD2	TRBV7-9	CASSAPGLPHEQYF	TGTGCCAGCAGCGCCCCGGGACTACCCCACGAGCAGTACTTC
-	TRBJ1-2	-	TRBV5-4	CASSLDGANYGYTF	TGTGCCAGCAGCTTGGACGGAGCTAACTATGGCTACACCTTC
-	TRBJ1-1	-	TRBV15	CATSRTGQPQAFF	TGTGCCACCAGCAGAACAGGTCAACCCCAAGCTTTCTTT
-	TRBJ1-1	-	TRBV6-6	CASSYASQAFF	TGTGCCAGCAGTTACGCGTCCCAAGCTTTCTTT
-	TRBJ1-1	-	TRBV27	CASSLGPGLVAEAFF	TGTGCCAGCAGTTTAGGGCCGGGTCTTGTGGCTGAAGCTTTCTTT
-	TRBJ1-2	TRBD1	TRBV14	CASSPLRGRDRAYGYTF	TGTGCCAGCAGCCCTTTACGGGGACGAGACAGGGCATATGGCTACACCTTC
-	TRBJ2-1	TRBD1	TRBV7-9	CASSRTGGGSYNEQFF	TGTGCCAGCAGCAGGACAGGGGGAGGCTCCTACAATGAGCAGTTCTTC
-	TRBJ2-7	-	TRBV6-1	CASTPKPLRGDEQYF	TGTGCCAGCACCCCCAAACCCCTACGAGGCGACGAGCAGTACTTC
-	TRBJ2-3	-	TRBV28	CASSSRDSSTDTQYF	TGTGCCAGCAGTTCCCGGGACTCTAGCACAGATACGCAGTATTTT
-	TRBJ1-2	TRBD1	TRBV27	CASSSGTGAYNYGYTF	TGTGCCAGCAGTTCCGGGACAGGGGCGTATAACTATGGCTACACCTTC